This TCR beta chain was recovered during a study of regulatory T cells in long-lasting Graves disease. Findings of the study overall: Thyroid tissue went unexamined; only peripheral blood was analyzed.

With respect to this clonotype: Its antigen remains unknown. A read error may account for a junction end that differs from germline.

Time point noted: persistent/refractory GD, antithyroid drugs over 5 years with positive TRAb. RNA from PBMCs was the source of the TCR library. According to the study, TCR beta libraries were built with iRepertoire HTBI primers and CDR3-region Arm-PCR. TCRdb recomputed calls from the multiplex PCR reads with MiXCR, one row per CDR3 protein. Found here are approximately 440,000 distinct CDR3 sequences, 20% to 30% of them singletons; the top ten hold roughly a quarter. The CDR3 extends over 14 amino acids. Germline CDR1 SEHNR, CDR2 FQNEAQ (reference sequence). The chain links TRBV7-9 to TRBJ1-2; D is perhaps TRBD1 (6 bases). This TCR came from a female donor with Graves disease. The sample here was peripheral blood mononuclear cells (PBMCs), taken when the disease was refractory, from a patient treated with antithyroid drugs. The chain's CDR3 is CANSFYQGLDGYTF. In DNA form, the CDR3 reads TGTGCCAACAGCTTCTACCAGGGGCTGGATGGCTACACCTTC.